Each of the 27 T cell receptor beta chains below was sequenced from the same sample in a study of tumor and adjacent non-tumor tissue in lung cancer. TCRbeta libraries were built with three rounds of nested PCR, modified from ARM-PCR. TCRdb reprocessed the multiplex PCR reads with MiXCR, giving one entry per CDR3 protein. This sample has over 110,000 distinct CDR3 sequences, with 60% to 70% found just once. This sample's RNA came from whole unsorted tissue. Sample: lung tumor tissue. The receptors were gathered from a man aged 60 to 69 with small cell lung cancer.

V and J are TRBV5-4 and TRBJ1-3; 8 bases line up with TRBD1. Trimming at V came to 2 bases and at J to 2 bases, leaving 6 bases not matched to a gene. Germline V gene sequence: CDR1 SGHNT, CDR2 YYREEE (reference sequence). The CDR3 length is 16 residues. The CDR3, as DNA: TGTGCCAGCAGCTTACCTGACAGGGGAACTGGAAACACCATATATTTT. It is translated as CASSLPDRGTGNTIYF.

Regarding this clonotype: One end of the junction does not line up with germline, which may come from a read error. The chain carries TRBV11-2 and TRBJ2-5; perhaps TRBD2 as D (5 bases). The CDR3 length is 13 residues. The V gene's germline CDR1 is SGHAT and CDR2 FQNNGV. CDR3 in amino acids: CASSLGLLETLYF. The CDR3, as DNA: TGTGCCAGCAGCTTAGGTCTACTAGAGACCCTGTACTTC.

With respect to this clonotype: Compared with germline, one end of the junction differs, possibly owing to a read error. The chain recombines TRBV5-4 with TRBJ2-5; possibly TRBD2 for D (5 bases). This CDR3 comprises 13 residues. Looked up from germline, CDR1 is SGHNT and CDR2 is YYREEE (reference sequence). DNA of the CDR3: TGTACCAGCAGCAATGGGGAGCAAGAGACCCAGTACTTC. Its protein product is CTSSNGEQETQYF.

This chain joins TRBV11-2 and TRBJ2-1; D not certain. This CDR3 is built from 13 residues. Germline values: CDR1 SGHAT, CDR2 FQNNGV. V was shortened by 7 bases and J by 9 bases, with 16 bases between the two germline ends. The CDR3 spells CASNPERWVEQFF. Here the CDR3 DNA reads TGTGCCAGCAACCCAGAACGGTGGGTTGAGCAGTTCTTC. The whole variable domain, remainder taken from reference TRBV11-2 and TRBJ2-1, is EAGVAQSPRYKIIEKRQSVAFWCNPISGHATLYWYQQILGQGPKLLIQFQNNGVVDDSQLPKDRFSAERLKGVDSTLKIQPAKLEDSAVYLCASNPERWVEQFFGPGTRLTVL.

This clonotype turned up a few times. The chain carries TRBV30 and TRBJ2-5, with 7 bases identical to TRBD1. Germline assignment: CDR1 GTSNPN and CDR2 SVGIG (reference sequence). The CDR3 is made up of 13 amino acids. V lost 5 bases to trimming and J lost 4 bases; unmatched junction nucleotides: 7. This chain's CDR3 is CAWARGLGETQYF. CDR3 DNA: TGTGCCTGGGCTAGGGGGCTGGGAGAGACCCAGTACTTC. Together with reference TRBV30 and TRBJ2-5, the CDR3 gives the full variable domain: SQTIHQWPATLVQPVGSPLSLECTVEGTSNPNLYWYRQAAGRGLQLLFYSVGIGQISSEVPQNLSASRPQDRQFILSSKKLLLSDSGFYLCAWARGLGETQYFGPGTRLLVL.

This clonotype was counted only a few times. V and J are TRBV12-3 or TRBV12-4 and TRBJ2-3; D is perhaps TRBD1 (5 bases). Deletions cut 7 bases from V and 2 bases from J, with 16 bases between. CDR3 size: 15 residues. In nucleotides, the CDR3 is TGTGCCAGCATCTATTCCTGGGGCCCCACAGATACGCAGTATTTT. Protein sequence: CASIYSWGPTDTQYF.

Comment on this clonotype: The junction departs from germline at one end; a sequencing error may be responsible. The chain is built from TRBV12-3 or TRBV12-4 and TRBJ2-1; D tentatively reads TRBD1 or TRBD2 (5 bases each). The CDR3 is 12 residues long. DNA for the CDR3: TGTGCCAGTAGTTTAGCCGGGACCCATGAGTTCTTC. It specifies CASSLAGTHEFF.

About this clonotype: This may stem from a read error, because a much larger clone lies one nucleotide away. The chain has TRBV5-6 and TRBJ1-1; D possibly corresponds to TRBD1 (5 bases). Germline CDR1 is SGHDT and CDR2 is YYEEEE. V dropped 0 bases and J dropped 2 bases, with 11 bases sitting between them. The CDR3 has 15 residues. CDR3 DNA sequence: TGTGCCAGCAGCTTGGGGGCAGGGAGTAACACTGAAGCTTTCTTT. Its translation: CASSLGAGSNTEAFF.

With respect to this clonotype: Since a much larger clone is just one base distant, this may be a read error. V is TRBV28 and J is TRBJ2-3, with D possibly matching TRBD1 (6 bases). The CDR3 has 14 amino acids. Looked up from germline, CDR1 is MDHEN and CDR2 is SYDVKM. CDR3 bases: TGTGCCAGCAGTTTCTCAGGGGACACAGATACGCACTATTTT. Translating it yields CASSFSGDTDTHYF.

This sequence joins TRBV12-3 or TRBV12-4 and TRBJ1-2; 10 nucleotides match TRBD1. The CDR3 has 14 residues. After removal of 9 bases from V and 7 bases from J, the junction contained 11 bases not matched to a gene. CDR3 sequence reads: CASSGQGVYVGYTF. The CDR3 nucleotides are TGTGCCAGTAGCGGACAGGGGGTGTACGTTGGCTACACCTTC.

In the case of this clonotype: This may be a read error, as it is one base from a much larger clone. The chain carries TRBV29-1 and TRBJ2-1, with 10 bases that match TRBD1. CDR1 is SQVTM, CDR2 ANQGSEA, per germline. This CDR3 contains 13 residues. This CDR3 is CRVAGTGDNEQFF. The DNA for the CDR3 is TGCAGAGTTGCGGGGACAGGGGACAATGAGCAGTTCTTC.

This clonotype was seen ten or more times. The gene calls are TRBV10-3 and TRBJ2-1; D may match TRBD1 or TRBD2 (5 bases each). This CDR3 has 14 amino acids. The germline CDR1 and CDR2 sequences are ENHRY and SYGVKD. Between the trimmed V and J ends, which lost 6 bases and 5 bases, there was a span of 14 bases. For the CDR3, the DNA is TGTGCCATCAGGGCCGGGGCGACTAACAATGAGCAGTTCTTC. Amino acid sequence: CAIRAGATNNEQFF.

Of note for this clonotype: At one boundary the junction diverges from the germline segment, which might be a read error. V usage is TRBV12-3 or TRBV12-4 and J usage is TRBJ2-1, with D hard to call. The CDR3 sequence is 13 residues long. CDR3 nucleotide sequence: TGTGTCAGCAGTCGCGATCGAATGGGTGAGCAGTTCTTC. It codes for CVSSRDRMGEQFF.

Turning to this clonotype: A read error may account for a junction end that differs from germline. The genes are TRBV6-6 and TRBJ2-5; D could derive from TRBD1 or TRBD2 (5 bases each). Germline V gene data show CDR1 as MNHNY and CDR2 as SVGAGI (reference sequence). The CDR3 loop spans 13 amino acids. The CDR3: CASSGHLQGTQHF. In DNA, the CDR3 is TGTGCCAGCAGCGGACATTTACAAGGGACCCAGCACTTC.

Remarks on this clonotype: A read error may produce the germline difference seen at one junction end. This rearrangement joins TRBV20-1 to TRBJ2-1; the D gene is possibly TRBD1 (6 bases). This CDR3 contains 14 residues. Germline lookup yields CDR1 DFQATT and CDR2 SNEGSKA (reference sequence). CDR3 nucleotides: TGCAGTGCTAGAGCCCGGACAGCCTACGATGAGCAGTTCTTC. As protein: CSARARTAYDEQFF.

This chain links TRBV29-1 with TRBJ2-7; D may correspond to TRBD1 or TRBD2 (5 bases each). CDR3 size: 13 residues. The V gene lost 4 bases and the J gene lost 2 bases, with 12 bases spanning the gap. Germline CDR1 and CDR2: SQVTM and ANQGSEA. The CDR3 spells CSVVAGTTYEQYF. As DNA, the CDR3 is TGCAGCGTTGTAGCTGGGACCACCTACGAGCAGTACTTC.

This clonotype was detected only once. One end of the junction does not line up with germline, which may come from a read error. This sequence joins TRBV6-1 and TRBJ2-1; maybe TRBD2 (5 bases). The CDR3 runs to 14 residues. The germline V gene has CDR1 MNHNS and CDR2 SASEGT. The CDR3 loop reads CASIFSEIRNERFF. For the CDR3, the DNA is TGTGCCAGCATCTTTAGCGAGATTAGGAATGAGCGGTTCTTC.

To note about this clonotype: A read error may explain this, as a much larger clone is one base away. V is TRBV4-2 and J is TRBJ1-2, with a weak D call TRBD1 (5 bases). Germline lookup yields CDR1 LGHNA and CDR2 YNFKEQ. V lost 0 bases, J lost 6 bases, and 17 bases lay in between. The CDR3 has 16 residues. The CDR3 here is CASSQERGTSYDGYTF. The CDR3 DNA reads TGTGCCAGCAGCCAAGAGAGAGGGACGTCCTATGATGGCTACACCTTC.

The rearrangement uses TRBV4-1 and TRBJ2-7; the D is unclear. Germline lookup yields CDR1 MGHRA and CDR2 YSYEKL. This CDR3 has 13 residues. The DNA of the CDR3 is TGCGCTAGCAGGCAGACCGAGGTCGGCGAGCAGTACGTC. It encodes CASRQTEVGEQYV.

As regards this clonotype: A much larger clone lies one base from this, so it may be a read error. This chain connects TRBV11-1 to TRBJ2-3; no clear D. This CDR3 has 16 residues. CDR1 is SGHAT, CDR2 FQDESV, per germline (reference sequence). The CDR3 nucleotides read TGTGCCAGCAGCTCGGCCTCCGGATTCAGCACAGATACGCACTATTTT. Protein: CASSSASGFSTDTHYF.

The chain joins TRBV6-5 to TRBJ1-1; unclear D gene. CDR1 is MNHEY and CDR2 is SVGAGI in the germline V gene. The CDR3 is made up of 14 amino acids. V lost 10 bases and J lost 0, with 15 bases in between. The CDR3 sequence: CANMLQGMNTEAFF. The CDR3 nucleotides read TGTGCCAACATGCTACAAGGCATGAACACTGAAGCTTTCTTT.

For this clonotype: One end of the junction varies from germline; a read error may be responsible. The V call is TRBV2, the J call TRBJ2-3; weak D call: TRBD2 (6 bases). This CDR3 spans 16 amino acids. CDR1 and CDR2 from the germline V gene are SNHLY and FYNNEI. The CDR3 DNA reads TGTGCCAGCAGTGATCGGGGGTCTTGCTACACATATACGCAGTATTTT. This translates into CASSDRGSCYTYTQYF.

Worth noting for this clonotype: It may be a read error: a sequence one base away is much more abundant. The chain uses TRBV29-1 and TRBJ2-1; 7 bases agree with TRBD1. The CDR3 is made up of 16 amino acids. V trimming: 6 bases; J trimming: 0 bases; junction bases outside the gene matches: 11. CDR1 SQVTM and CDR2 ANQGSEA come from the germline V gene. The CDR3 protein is CSVPKTGADSYNEQFF. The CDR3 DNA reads TGCAGCGTCCCCAAAACAGGGGCGGACTCCTACAATGAGCAGTTCTTC.

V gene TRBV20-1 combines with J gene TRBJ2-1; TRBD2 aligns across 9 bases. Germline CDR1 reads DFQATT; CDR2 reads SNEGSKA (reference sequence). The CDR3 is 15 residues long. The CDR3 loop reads CITRSSSGAYNEQFF. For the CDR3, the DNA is TGCATTACTAGATCGTCTAGCGGGGCCTACAATGAGCAGTTCTTC.

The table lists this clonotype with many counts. CDR3 in DNA: TGTGCCAGCACCTTGACAGGGAACGTTCTCTCCTACAATGAGCAGTTCTTC. Translation gives CASTLTGNVLSYNEQFF. The V call is TRBV11-2, the J call TRBJ2-1; 7 bases match TRBD1. Germline CDR1 reads SGHAT; CDR2 reads FQNNGV. V gave up 7 bases and J gave up 0 bases; unmatched junction bases: 12. This CDR3 is 17 amino acids long.

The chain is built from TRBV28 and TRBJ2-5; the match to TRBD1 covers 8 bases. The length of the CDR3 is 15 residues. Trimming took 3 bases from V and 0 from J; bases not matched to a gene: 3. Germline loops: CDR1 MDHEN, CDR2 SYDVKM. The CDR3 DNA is TGTGCCAGCAGTTTGAGACAGGGGTACCAAGAGACCCAGTACTTC. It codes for CASSLRQGYQETQYF.

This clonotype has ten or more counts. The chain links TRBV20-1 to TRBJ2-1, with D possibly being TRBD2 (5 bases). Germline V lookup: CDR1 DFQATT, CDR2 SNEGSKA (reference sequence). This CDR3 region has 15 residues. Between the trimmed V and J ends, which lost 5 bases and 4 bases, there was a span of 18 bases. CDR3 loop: CSAPRSGRAYNEQFF. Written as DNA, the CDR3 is TGCAGTGCTCCCAGGAGCGGCCGAGCTTACAATGAGCAGTTCTTC.